Shown below are 20 T cell receptor beta chains from a single sample sequenced in a study of blood T cell repertoires in COVID-19. The assay was immunoSEQ multiplex PCR, and TCRdb's table has in-frame clones only and misses some. The sample consists of 120,000 or so clones, roughly four fifths of them appearing once. Material: peripheral blood. All receptors derive from a man between 60 and 75 years old with acute or convalescent COVID-19.

The chain is built from TRBV7-3 and TRBJ2-6; TRBD2 is a possible D gene (5 bases). This CDR3 is 14 amino acids long. V shed 2 bases and J shed 4 bases, with 6 bases lying between them. Germline V gives CDR1 SGHTA, CDR2 FQGTGA. CDR3 residues: CASSLGEGANVLTF. CDR3 DNA: TGTGCCAGCAGCTTAGGGGAGGGGGCCAACGTCCTGACTTTC. Supplemented by reference TRBV7-3 and TRBJ2-6, the full variable domain reads GAGVSQTPSNKVTEKGKYVELRCDPISGHTALYWYRQSLGQGPEFLIYFQGTGAADDSGLPNDRFFAVRPEGSVSTLKIQRTERGDSAVYLCASSLGEGANVLTFGAGSRLTVL.

This clone was detected only a few times. The chain recombines TRBV5-1 with TRBJ1-1; D gene unclear. The CDR3 totals 13 residues. Deletions cut 0 bases from V and 11 bases from J, with 14 bases between. Germline CDR1 reads SGHRS; CDR2 reads YFSETQ. The CDR3 here is CASSLELGRRAFF. The CDR3 coding sequence is TGCGCCAGCAGCTTGGAGCTCGGGAGACGGGCTTTCTTT.

This clone was recorded only once. The chain is built from TRBV28 and TRBJ2-1; 9 bases fit TRBD2. V trimming: 8 bases; J trimming: 7 bases; junction bases outside the gene matches: 12. From germline, CDR1 is MDHEN and CDR2 SYDVKM. This CDR3 spans 15 amino acids. CDR3 sequence (DNA): TGTGCCAGCGGGACAAGCGGGAGGATGGGTAATGAGCAGTTCTTC. Translated, it gives CASGTSGRMGNEQFF.

The chain recombines TRBV11-2 with TRBJ2-4; D ambiguous. Germline CDR1 is SGHAT and CDR2 is FQNNGV. This CDR3 spans 17 amino acids. V was clipped by 0 bases and J by 0 bases, with 12 bases between them. As DNA, the CDR3 is TGTGCCAGCAGCTTAGATGTGCGGCAGATAGCCAAAAACATTCAGTACTTC. This encodes CASSLDVRQIAKNIQYF.

This clone was observed a handful of times. The chain combines TRBV24-1 with TRBJ2-7; 7 bases are shared with TRBD1. This CDR3 has 15 amino acids. Trimming cost V 8 bases and J 1 base; bases outside gene matches: 10. Germline lookup yields CDR1 KGHDR and CDR2 SFDVKD. The CDR3 spells CATKPNRGLSYEQYF. In DNA form, the CDR3 reads TGTGCCACCAAACCTAACAGGGGCCTGTCCTACGAGCAGTACTTC.

This rearrangement joins TRBV19 to TRBJ1-2; D unresolved. V lost 0 bases and J 0 bases, leaving 11 bases between the germline ends. CDR3 length equals 16 residues. Germline values: CDR1 LNHDA, CDR2 SQIVND (reference sequence). The CDR3 loop reads CASSIDRSGSNYGYTF. CDR3 DNA sequence: TGTGCCAGTAGTATAGATCGGAGCGGATCTAACTATGGCTACACCTTC.

This clone appeared once. The chain links TRBV2 to TRBJ1-1; D is undetermined. Trimming cost V 3 bases and J 3 bases, with 8 bases left between them. This CDR3 comprises 13 residues. Per germline, CDR1 SNHLY and CDR2 FYNNEI. The DNA of the CDR3 is TGTGCCAGCAGTGAGGAGTGGTACACTGAAGCTTTCTTT. This sequence encodes CASSEEWYTEAFF. The full variable domain, its missing parts supplied by reference TRBV2 and TRBJ1-1, is EPEVTQTPSHQVTQMGQEVILRCVPISNHLYFYWYRQILGQKVEFLVSFYNNEISEKSEIFDDQFSVERPDGSNFTLKIRSTKLEDSAMYFCASSEEWYTEAFFGQGTRLTVV.

The chain couples TRBV6-5 to TRBJ1-1, with 10 positions matching TRBD1. This CDR3 has 15 amino acids. CDR1 and CDR2 from the germline V gene are MNHEY and SVGAGI. The trim removed 4 bases at V and 2 bases at J, leaving 4 bases unmatched. The DNA for the CDR3 is TGTGCCAGCAGTTCCCGACAGGGGGCAAACACTGAAGCTTTCTTT. This translates into CASSSRQGANTEAFF.

The chain joins TRBV6-5 to TRBJ2-4, with a tentative D call TRBD2 (5 bases). Trimming removed 5 bases from V and 1 base from J, with 12 bases in between. The CDR3 is 15 amino acids. Germline V gives CDR1 MNHEY, CDR2 SVGAGI. CDR3: CASSPPGMAKNIQYF. DNA for the CDR3: TGTGCCAGCAGTCCCCCGGGGATGGCCAAAAACATTCAGTACTTC.

The rearrangement links TRBV6-5 to TRBJ1-5; 9 nucleotides align to TRBD1. Germline CDR1 MNHEY, CDR2 SVGAGI. The V gene end was trimmed by 6 bases and the J gene end by 6 bases; junction bases not matched to a gene: 3. CDR3 length: 13 amino acids. CDR3 amino acids: CASRPGQGQPQHF. CDR3 coding DNA: TGTGCCAGCAGGCCGGGACAGGGTCAGCCCCAGCATTTT.

V and J are TRBV5-1 and TRBJ2-3, with 7 bases identical to TRBD2. Germline CDR1 SGHRS, CDR2 YFSETQ. Unmatched junction bases numbered 4, after V lost 0 bases and J lost 0 bases. The CDR3 totals 16 residues. The CDR3 region is CASSLDPSGSTDTQYF. For the CDR3, the DNA is TGCGCCAGCAGCTTGGACCCTAGCGGAAGCACAGATACGCAGTATTTT.

This rearrangement joins TRBV5-6 to TRBJ2-7, with 9 nucleotides matching TRBD1. Germline V CDR1 and CDR2: SGHDT, YYEEEE. This CDR3 contains 15 residues. V shed 3 bases and J 3 bases; nucleotides not matched to a gene: 7. CDR3: CASSSGQGGFYEQYF. As DNA, the CDR3 is TGTGCCAGCAGCTCGGGACAGGGTGGTTTCTACGAGCAGTACTTC.

The table lists this clone with a few counts. This chain joins TRBV18 and TRBJ2-7; 11 nucleotides align to TRBD1. The CDR3 consists of 16 residues. Germline assignment: CDR1 KGHSH and CDR2 LQKENI. Trimming took 4 bases from V and 0 from J; bases not matched to a gene: 5. CDR3: CASSLLGQGASYEQYF. CDR3 bases: TGTGCCAGCTCACTACTAGGACAGGGGGCCTCCTACGAGCAGTACTTC. The full variable domain, with the rest looked up from reference TRBV18 and TRBJ2-7, is NAGVMQNPRHLVRRRGQEARLRCSPMKGHSHVYWYRQLPEEGLKFMVYLQKENIIDESGMPKERFSAEFPKEGPSILRIQQVVRGDSAAYFCASSLLGQGASYEQYFGPGTRLTVT.

The chain recombines TRBV5-1 with TRBJ1-6; D remains ambiguous. V was pared by 3 bases and J by 8 bases, with 18 bases between. Per the germline V gene, CDR1 is SGHRS and CDR2 is YFSETQ. The CDR3 has 16 residues. The CDR3 reads CASSYQTNYRDSPLHF. DNA for the CDR3: TGCGCCAGCAGCTACCAGACAAATTACAGAGATTCACCCCTCCACTTT.

The gene calls are TRBV9 and TRBJ2-1; a weak D match, TRBD2 (5 bases). This CDR3 contains 15 residues. V lost 4 bases to trimming and J lost 0 bases, with 11 bases between them. Looked up from germline, CDR1 is SGDLS and CDR2 is YYNGEE. This CDR3 is CASSRTGTSYNEQFF. The CDR3 DNA sequence: TGTGCCAGCAGCCGGACGGGAACCTCCTACAATGAGCAGTTCTTC.

This sequence joins TRBV4-2 and TRBJ2-1, with 9 bases fitting TRBD2. Germline CDR1 reads LGHNA; CDR2 reads YNFKEQ. The CDR3 is 15 residues long. The V and J ends lost 4 bases and 0 bases, in that order; junction bases with no gene match: 1. The DNA for the CDR3 is TGTGCCAGCAGCCGGACTAGCGACTCCTACAATGAGCAGTTCTTC. This translates into CASSRTSDSYNEQFF.

The rearrangement joins TRBV27 to TRBJ2-3; no firm D call. The V gene's germline CDR1 is MNHEY and CDR2 SMNVEV (reference sequence). V lost 2 bases to trimming and J lost 2 bases, with 14 bases between them. The CDR3 totals 16 residues. The CDR3 loop reads CASSLRRARYTDTQYF. CDR3 coding DNA: TGTGCCAGCAGTTTAAGGAGAGCGCGGTACACAGATACGCAGTATTTT.

This clone appeared a few times. The chain combines TRBV27 with TRBJ1-2; TRBD1 matches 8 bases. Germline CDR1 reads MNHEY; CDR2 reads SMNVEV (reference sequence). The CDR3 consists of 12 residues. V lost 5 bases and J lost 7; bases outside the gene matches: 3. The CDR3 DNA follows: TGTGCCAGCAGTCCCACAGGGGGTGGCTACACCTTC. Translation: CASSPTGGGYTF.

CDR3 region: CASSFVEEGVYEQYF. The CDR3 DNA follows: TGCGCCAGCAGCTTTGTGGAGGAAGGAGTCTACGAGCAGTACTTC. The chain recombines TRBV5-1 with TRBJ2-7; possibly TRBD2 for D (5 bases). Trimming left V 2 bases short and J 3 bases short, with 15 bases between. The germline V gene has CDR1 SGHRS and CDR2 YFSETQ. The CDR3 is made up of 15 amino acids. The variable domain in full, with the rest retrieved from reference TRBV5-1 and TRBJ2-7, is KAGVTQTPRYLIKTRGQQVTLSCSPISGHRSVSWYQQTPGQGLQFLFEYFSETQRNKGNFPGRFSGRQFSNSRSEMNVSTLELGDSALYLCASSFVEEGVYEQYFGPGTRLTVT.

This clone turned up a few times. This chain connects TRBV5-6 to TRBJ1-1, with TRBD1 as a possible D gene (5 bases). The V and J ends lost 4 bases and 0 bases respectively, with 13 bases between them. The CDR3 spans 15 residues. Germline V gene data show CDR1 as SGHDT and CDR2 as YYEEEE. The CDR3 region is CASSDDRGMNTEAFF. In DNA, the CDR3 is TGTGCCAGCAGCGATGACAGAGGAATGAACACTGAAGCTTTCTTT.